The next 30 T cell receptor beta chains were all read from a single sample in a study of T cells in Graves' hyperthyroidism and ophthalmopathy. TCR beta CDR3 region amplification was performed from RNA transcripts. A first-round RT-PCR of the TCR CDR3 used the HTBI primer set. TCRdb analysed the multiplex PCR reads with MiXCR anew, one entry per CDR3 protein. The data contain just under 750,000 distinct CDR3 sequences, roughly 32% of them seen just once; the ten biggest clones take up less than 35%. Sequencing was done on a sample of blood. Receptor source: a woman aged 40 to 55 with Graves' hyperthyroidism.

The CDR3 DNA is TGTGCCAGCAGTTTCCAGGAAGCGGGGGGGCGGGAGACCCAGTACTTC. This sequence encodes CASSFQEAGGRETQYF. The V gene is TRBV28, the J gene TRBJ2-5; 10 bases match TRBD2. CDR3 size: 16 residues. V lost 3 bases to trimming and J lost 5 bases; unmatched junction nucleotides: 9. Germline V gene data show CDR1 as MDHEN and CDR2 as SYDVKM. Combining the CDR3 with reference TRBV28 and TRBJ2-5 gives the whole variable domain DVKVTQSSRYLVKRTGEKVFLECVQDMDHENMFWYRQDPGLGLRLIYFSYDVKMKEKGDIPEGYSVSREKKERFSLILESASTNQTSMYLCASSFQEAGGRETQYFGPGTRLLVL.

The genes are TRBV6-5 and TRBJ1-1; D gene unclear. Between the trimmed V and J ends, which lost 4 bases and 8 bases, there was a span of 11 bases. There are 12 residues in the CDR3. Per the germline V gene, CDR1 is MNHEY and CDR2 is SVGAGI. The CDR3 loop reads CASSLAGMEAFF. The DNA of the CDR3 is TGTGCCAGCAGTTTGGCCGGGATGGAAGCTTTCTTT.

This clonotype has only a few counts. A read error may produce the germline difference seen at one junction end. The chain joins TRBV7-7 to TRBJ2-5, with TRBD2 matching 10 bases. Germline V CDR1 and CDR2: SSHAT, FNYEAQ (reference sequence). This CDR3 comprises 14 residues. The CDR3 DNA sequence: TGTGCTAGCAGCCCTGGGACTAGCGAAGAGACCCAGTACTTC. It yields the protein CASSPGTSEETQYF.

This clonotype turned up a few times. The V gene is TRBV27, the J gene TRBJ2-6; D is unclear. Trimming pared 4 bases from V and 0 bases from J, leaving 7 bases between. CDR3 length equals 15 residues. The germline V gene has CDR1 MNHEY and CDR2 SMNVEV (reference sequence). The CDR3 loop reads CASSSRNSGANVLTF. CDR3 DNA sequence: TGTGCCAGCAGTTCGCGGAACTCTGGGGCCAACGTCCTGACTTTC.

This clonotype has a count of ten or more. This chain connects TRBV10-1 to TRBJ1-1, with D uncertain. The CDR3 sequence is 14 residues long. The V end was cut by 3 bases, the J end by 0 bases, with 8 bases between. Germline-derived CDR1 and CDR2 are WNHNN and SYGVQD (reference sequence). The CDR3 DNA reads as TGCGCCAGCAGTGAAGCCCCTATGAACACTGAAGCTTTCTTT. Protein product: CASSEAPMNTEAFF.

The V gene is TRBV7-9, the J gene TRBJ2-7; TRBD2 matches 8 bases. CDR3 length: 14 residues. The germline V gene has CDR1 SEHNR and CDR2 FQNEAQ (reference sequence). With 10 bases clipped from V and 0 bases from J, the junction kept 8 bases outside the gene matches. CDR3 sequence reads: CANILSGSSYEQYF. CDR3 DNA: TGTGCCAACATTCTAAGCGGGAGCTCCTACGAGCAGTACTTC.

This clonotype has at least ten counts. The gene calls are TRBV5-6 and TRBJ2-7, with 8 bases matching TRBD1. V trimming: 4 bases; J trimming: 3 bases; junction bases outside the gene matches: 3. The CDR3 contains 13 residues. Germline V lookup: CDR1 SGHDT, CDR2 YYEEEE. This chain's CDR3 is CASSPGQVYEQYF. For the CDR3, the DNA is TGTGCCAGCAGCCCGGGACAGGTCTACGAGCAGTACTTC.

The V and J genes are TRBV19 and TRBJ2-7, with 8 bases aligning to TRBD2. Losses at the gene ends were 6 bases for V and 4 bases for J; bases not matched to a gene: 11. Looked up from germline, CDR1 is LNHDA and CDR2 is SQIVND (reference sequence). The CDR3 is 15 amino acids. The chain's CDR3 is CASSSSGGRTYEQYF. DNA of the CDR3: TGTGCCAGTAGCTCGTCGGGCGGGAGGACGTACGAGCAGTACTTC.

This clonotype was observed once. In DNA form, the CDR3 reads TGTGCCAGCAGTACACAGGACGGGGAGACCCAGTACTTC. It translates to CASSTQDGETQYF. The rearrangement uses TRBV6-1 and TRBJ2-5; the D gene is possibly TRBD1 (5 bases). V was clipped by 5 bases and J by 5 bases, with 12 bases between them. The CDR3 is 13 amino acids. Germline loops: CDR1 MNHNS, CDR2 SASEGT.

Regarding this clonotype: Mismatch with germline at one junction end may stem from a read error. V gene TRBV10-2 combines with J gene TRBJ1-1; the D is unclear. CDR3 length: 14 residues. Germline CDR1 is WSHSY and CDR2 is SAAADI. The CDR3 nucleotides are TGCGCCAGCAGCCCCGCGGGCAGAAGCACTGAAGCTCTCTTT. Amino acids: CASSPAGRSTEALF.

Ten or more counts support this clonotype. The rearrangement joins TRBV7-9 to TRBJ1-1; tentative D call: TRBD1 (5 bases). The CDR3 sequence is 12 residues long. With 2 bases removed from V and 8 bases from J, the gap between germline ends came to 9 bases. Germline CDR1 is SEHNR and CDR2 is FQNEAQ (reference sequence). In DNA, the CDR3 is TGTGCCAGCAGCTTATTGGGGGGAGAAGCTTTCTTT. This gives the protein CASSLLGGEAFF.

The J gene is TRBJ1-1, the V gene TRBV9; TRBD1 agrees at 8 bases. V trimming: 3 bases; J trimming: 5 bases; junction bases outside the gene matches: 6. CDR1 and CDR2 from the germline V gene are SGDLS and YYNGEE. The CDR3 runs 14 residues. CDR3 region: CASSEGTGRTEAFF. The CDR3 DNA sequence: TGTGCCAGCAGCGAAGGGACAGGCAGAACTGAAGCTTTCTTT.

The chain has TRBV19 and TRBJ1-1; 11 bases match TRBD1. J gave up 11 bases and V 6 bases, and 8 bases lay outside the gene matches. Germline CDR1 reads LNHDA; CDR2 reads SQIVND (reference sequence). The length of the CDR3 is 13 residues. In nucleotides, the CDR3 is TGTGCCAGTAGATTGGACAGGGGGCTTAATGCTTTCTTT. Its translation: CASRLDRGLNAFF. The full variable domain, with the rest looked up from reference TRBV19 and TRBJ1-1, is DGGITQSPKYLFRKEGQNVTLSCEQNLNHDAMYWYRQDPGQGLRLIYYSQIVNDFQKGDIAEGYSVSREKKESFPLTVTSAQKNPTAFYLCASRLDRGLNAFFGQGTRLTVV.

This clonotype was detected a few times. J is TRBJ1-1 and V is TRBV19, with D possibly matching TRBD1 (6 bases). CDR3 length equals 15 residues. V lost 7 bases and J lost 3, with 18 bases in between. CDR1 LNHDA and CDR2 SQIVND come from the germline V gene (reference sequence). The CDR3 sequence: CASKIRGARDTEAFF. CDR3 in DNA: TGTGCCAGTAAAATTCGGGGGGCGCGAGACACTGAAGCTTTCTTT.

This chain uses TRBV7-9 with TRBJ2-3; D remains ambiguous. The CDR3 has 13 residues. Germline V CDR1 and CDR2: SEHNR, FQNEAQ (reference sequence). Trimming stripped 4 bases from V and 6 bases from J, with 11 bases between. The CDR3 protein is CASSSSPHDTQYF. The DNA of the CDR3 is TGTGCCAGCAGCTCCTCCCCCCACGATACGCAGTATTTT.

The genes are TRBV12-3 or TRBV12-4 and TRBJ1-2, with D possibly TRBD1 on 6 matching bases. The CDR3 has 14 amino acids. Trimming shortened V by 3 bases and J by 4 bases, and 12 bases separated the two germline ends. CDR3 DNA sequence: TGTGCCAGCAGTTTGGTTTTAGGGGGCTATGGCTACACCTTC. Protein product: CASSLVLGGYGYTF.

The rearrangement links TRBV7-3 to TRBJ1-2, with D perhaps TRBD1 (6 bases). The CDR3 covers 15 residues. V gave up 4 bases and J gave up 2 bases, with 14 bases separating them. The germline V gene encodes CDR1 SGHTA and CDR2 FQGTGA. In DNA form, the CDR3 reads TGTGCCAGCAGCTCCGGGACACCTCTGAACTATGGCTACACCTTC. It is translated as CASSSGTPLNYGYTF.

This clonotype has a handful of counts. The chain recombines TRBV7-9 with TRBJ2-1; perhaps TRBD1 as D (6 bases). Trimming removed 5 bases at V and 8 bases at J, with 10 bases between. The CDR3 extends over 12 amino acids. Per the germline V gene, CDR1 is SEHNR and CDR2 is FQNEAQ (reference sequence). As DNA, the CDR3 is TGTGCCAGCAGCGACCACAGGGATGAGCAGTTCTTC. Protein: CASSDHRDEQFF.

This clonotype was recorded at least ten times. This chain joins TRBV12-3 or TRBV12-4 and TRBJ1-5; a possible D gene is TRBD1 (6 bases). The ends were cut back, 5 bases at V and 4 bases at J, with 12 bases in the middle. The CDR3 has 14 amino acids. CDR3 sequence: CASSPRDTNQPQHF. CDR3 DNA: TGTGCCAGCAGTCCTCGGGACACAAATCAGCCCCAGCATTTT.

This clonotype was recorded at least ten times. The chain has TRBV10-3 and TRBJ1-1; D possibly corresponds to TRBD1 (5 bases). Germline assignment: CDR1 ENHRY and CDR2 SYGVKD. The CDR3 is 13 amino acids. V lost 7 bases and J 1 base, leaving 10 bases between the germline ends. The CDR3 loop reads CAITGRTNTEAFF. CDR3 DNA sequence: TGTGCCATCACGGGGCGGACGAACACTGAAGCTTTCTTT.

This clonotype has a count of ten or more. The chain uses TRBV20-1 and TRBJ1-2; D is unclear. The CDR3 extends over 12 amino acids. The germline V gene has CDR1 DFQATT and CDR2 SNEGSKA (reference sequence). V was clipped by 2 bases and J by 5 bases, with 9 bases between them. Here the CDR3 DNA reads TGCAGTGCTAGACACTTAAATTATGGCTACACCTTC. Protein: CSARHLNYGYTF.

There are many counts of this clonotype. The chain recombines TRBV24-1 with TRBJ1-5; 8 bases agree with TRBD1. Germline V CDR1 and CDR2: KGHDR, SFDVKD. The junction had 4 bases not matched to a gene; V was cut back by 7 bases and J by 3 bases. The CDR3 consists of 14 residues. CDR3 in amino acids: CATSGTGPNQPQHF. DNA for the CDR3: TGTGCCACCAGCGGGACAGGACCCAATCAGCCCCAGCATTTT.

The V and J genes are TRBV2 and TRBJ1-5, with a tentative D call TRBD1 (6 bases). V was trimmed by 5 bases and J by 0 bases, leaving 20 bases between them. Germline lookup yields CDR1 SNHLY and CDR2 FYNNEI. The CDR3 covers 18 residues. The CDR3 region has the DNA TGTGCCAGCAGTTACGAAGGGGGGCCGGGGAGTAGCAATCAGCCCCAGCATTTT. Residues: CASSYEGGPGSSNQPQHF.

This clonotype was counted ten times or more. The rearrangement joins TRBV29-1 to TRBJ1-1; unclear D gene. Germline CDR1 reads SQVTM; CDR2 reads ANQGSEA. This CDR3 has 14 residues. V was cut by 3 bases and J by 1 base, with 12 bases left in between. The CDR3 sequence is CSVDLGVWNTEAFF. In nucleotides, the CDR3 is TGCAGCGTTGATCTTGGGGTGTGGAACACTGAAGCTTTCTTT.

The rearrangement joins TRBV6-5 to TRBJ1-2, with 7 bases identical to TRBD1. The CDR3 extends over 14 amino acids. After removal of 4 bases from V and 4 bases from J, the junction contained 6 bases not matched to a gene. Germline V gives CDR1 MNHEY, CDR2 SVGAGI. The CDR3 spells CASSSSGQVYGYTF. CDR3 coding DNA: TGTGCCAGCAGTTCTTCCGGACAGGTCTATGGCTACACCTTC.

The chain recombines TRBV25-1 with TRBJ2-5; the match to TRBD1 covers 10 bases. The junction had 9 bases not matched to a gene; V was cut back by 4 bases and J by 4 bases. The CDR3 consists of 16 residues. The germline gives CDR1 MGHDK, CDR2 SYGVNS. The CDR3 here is CASSAFDRGRGETQYF. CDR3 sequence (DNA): TGTGCCAGCAGTGCTTTTGACAGGGGGCGGGGAGAGACCCAGTACTTC.

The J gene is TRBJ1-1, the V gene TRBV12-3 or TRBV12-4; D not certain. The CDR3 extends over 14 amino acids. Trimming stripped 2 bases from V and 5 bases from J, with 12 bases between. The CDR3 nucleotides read TGTGCCAGCAGTTTACTGCCAGGAAGAACTGAAGCTTTCTTT. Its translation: CASSLLPGRTEAFF.

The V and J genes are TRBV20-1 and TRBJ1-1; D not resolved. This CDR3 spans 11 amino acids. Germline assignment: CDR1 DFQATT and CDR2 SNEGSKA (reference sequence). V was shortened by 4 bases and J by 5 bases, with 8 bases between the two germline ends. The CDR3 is CSAKSGTEAFF. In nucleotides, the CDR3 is TGCAGTGCTAAGTCGGGGACTGAAGCTTTCTTT.

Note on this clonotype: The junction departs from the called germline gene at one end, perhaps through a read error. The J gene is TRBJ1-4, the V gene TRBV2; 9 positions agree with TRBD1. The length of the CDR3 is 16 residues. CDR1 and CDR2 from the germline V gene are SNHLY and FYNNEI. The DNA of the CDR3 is TGTGCCAGCAGTGGAGGGACAGGGAAAACTAAAGAAAAACTGTTTTTT. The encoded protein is CASSGGTGKTKEKLFF.

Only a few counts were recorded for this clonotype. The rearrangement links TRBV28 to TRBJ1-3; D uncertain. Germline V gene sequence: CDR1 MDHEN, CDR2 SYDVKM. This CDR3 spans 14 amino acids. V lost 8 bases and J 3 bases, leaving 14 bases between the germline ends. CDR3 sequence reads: CASFSPFGGNTIYF. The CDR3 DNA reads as TGTGCCAGCTTTTCACCGTTCGGTGGAAACACCATATATTTT.